This T cell receptor beta chain was profiled in a study of response to subunit inactivated influenza vaccine. General observations from the study: Few additional T cells are recruited per seasonal influenza vaccination, authors suggested.

In this sample, this clonotype turned up many times. Its antigen is still unknown. In germline, CDR1 is SGHRS, CDR2 YFSETQ. Trimming shortened V by 1 base and J by 0 bases, and 8 bases separated the two germline ends. This CDR3 has 15 amino acids. TCRdb independently ran MiXCR on the RT-PCR reads; one entry per CDR3 protein. In the table there are approximately 530,000 distinct CDR3 sequences, roughly 13% of which are singletons. The J gene is TRBJ2-1, the V gene TRBV5-1; D gene ambiguous. The starting material was PBMCs from blood, obtained more than 35 days after vaccination. The receptor comes from a man aged 45-65 years who received an inactivated influenza vaccine. DNA for the CDR3: TGCGCCAGCAGCTTGCGGTTCGACTCCTACAATGAGCAGTTCTTC. This translates into CASSLRFDSYNEQFF.